This T cell receptor (beta chain) was captured in a study of T cell changes during pregnancy in multiple sclerosis. Profiled with immunoSEQ multiplex PCR; TCRdb holds only in-frame clones, not every one. This table holds about 47,000 clones, over 75% found once. V gave up 4 bases and J gave up 3 bases; unmatched junction bases: 2. The CDR3 has 13 amino acids. Germline CDR1 reads MDHEN; CDR2 reads SYDVKM. The chain uses TRBV28 and TRBJ2-7, with 8 bases fitting TRBD2. This TCR came from a female donor with multiple sclerosis, enrolled in a pregnancy study. The sequencing here drew on CD8+ T cells from peripheral blood mononuclear cells, taken in the second trimester of pregnancy. The CDR3 here is CASSSSGGYEQYF. The CDR3 nucleotides are TGTGCCAGCAGTTCCAGCGGGGGCTACGAGCAGTACTTC.